Presented here are 6 T cell receptor beta chains from one specimen sequenced in a study of blood T cell repertoires in COVID-19. Profiled with immunoSEQ multiplex PCR; TCRdb holds only in-frame clones, not every one. The data hold 150,000 or so clones, with around 80% observed a single time. The sequenced sample was peripheral blood. The source of these receptors is a man in his 60s with active or convalescent COVID-19.

V is TRBV7-6 and J is TRBJ1-2; 7 nucleotides align to TRBD1. Germline V gene lookup returns CDR1 SGHVS and CDR2 FNYEAQ. CDR3 length: 17 residues. V shed 2 bases, J shed 1 base, and the junction held 10 bases outside the gene matches. CDR3 coding DNA: TGTGCCAGCAGCTTATCTCCCGGGACAGCTATTAACTATGGCTACACCTTC. Encoded protein: CASSLSPGTAINYGYTF.

The rearrangement uses TRBV4-1 and TRBJ1-2, with 7 nucleotides matching TRBD1. Losses at the gene ends were 3 bases for V and 8 bases for J; bases not matched to a gene: 15. This CDR3 region has 16 residues. Per germline, CDR1 MGHRA and CDR2 YSYEKL. CDR3 in amino acids: CASSQMRLTGVGGYTF. The CDR3, as DNA: TGCGCCAGCAGCCAGATGAGACTTACAGGGGTTGGAGGCTACACCTTC.

The chain has TRBV19 and TRBJ2-2; D unclear. Germline lookup yields CDR1 LNHDA and CDR2 SQIVND (reference sequence). V was shortened by 2 bases and J by 5 bases, with 3 bases between the two germline ends. The CDR3 is 12 residues long. DNA of the CDR3: TGTGCCAGTAGTATATCAACCGGGGAGCTGTTTTTT. It codes for CASSISTGELFF.

In DNA form, the CDR3 reads TGCGCCAGCAGCACATCGGGGACAGGGGTTCATGAAAAACTGTTTTTT. Translated, it gives CASSTSGTGVHEKLFF. The V call is TRBV5-1, the J call TRBJ1-4; TRBD1 aligns across 10 bases. The CDR3 runs to 16 residues. V dropped 4 bases and J dropped 6; count of bases not matched to a gene: 9. The germline V gene encodes CDR1 SGHRS and CDR2 YFSETQ.

This clone was found once. The chain joins TRBV7-3 to TRBJ2-3; 9 nucleotides agree with TRBD2. This CDR3 contains 18 residues. The germline gives CDR1 SGHTA, CDR2 FQGTGA. V shed 1 base and J 3 bases; nucleotides not matched to a gene: 11. This CDR3 reads CASSLNPASGVTTDTQYF. The CDR3 coding sequence is TGTGCCAGCAGCTTAAACCCTGCTAGCGGGGTTACTACAGATACGCAGTATTTT.

The J gene is TRBJ2-1, the V gene TRBV6-5, with 9 bases lining up with TRBD2. The CDR3 has 15 residues. CDR1 is MNHEY and CDR2 is SVGAGI in the germline V gene. Unmatched junction bases numbered 5, after V lost 4 bases and J lost 4 bases. DNA of the CDR3: TGTGCCAGCAGTTCCGGACTAGCGATATACAATGAGCAGTTCTTC. It specifies CASSSGLAIYNEQFF.